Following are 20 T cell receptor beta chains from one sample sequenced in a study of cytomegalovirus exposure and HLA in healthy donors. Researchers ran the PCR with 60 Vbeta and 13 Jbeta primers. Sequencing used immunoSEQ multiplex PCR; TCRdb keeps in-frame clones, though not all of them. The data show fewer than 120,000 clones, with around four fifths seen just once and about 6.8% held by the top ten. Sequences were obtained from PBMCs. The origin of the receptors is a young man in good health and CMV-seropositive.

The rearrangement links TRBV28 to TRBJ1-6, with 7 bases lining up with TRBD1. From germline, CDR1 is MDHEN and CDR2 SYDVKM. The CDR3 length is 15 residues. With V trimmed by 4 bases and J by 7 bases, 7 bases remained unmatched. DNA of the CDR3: TGTGCCAGCAGTTCCCCGGGACAGACGAATTCACCCCTCCACTTT. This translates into CASSSPGQTNSPLHF.

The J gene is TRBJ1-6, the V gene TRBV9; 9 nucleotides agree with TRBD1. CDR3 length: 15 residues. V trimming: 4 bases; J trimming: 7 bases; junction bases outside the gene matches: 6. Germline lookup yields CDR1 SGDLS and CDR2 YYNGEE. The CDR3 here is CASSPSGTGNSPLHF. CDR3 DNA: TGTGCCAGCAGCCCTTCCGGGACAGGGAATTCACCCCTCCACTTT.

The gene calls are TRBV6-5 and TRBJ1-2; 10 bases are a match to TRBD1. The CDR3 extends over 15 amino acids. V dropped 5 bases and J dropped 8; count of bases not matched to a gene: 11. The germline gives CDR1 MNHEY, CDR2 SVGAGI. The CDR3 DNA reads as TGTGCCAGCAGTCGCCCCGGGACAGGGGTTCGGGGCTACACCTTC. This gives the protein CASSRPGTGVRGYTF.

In nucleotides, the CDR3 is TGCGCCAGCACAGGGCTTAAGGGGGAGACCCAGTACTTC. The encoded protein is CASTGLKGETQYF. V gene TRBV5-1 combines with J gene TRBJ2-5; TRBD1 is a possible D gene (5 bases). Per the germline V gene, CDR1 is SGHRS and CDR2 is YFSETQ. Trimming took off 6 bases at V and 5 bases at J, with 14 bases between the two ends. The CDR3 is made up of 13 amino acids.

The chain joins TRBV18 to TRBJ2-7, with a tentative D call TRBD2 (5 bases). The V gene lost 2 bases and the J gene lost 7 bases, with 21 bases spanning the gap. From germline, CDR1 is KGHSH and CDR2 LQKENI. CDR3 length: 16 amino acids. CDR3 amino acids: CASSPRSDLALGEQYF. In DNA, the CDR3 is TGTGCCAGCTCACCAAGATCCGACCTAGCCTTGGGGGAGCAGTACTTC.

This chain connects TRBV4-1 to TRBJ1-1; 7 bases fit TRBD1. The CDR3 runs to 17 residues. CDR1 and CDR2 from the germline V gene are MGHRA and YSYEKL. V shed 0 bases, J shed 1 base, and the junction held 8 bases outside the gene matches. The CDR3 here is CASSQDRGVSWNTEAFF. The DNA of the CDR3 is TGCGCCAGCAGCCAAGACAGGGGGGTTTCATGGAACACTGAAGCTTTCTTT.

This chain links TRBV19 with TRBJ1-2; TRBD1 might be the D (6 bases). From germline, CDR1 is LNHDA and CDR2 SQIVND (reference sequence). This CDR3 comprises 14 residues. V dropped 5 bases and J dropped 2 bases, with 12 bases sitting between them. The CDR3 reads CASSLQGANYGYTF. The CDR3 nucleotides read TGTGCCAGTAGTCTACAGGGAGCCAACTATGGCTACACCTTC.

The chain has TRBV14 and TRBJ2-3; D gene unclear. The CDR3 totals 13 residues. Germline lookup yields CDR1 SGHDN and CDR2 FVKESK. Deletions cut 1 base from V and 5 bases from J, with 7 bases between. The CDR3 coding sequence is TGTGCCAGCAGCCAAGGTAGAGGAGATACGCAGTATTTT. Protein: CASSQGRGDTQYF.

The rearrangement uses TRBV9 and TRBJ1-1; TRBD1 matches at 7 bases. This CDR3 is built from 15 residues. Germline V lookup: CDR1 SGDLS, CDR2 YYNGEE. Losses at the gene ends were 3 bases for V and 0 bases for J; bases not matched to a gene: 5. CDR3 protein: CASSGGDRLNTEAFF. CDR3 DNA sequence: TGTGCCAGCAGCGGTGGGGACAGATTGAACACTGAAGCTTTCTTT.

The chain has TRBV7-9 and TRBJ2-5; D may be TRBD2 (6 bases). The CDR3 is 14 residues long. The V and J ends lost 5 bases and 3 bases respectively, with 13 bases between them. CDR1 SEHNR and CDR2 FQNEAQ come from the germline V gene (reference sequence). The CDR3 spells CASSRPGEKETQYF. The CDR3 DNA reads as TGTGCCAGCAGCAGGCCGGGGGAAAAAGAGACCCAGTACTTC.

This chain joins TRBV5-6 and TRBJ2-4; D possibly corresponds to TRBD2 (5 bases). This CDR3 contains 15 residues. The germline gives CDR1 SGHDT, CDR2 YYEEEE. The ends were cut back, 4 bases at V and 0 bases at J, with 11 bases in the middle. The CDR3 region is CASSLPGLAKNIQYF. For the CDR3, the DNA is TGTGCCAGCAGCCTGCCCGGACTAGCCAAAAACATTCAGTACTTC.

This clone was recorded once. The CDR3 nucleotides read TGTGCCAGCAGCTGGGTCGGGACAAGGGAAACAGATACGCAGTATTTT. Its protein is CASSWVGTRETDTQYF. This chain joins TRBV7-8 and TRBJ2-3; possibly TRBD1 for D (6 bases). Germline values: CDR1 SGHVS, CDR2 FQNEAQ. V lost 4 bases and J lost 3, with 17 bases in between. The CDR3 extends over 16 amino acids.

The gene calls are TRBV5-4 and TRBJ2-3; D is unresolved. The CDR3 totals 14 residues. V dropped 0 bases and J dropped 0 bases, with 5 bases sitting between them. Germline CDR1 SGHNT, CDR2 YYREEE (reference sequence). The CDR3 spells CASSLEPSTDTQYF. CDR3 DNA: TGTGCCAGCAGCTTGGAGCCTAGCACAGATACGCAGTATTTT.

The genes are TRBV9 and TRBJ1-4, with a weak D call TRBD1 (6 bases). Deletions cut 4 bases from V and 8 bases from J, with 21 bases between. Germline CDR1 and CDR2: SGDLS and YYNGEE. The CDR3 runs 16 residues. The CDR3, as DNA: TGTGCCAGCAGCCCGAGGGGGGGGGCCTTTCTGGAAAAACTGTTTTTT. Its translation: CASSPRGGAFLEKLFF.

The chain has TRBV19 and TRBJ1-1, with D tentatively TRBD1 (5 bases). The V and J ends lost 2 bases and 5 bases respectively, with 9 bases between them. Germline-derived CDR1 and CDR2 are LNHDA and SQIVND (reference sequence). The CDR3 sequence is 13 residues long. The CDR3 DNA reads TGTGCCAGTAGTATACAGGGAGGAACTGAAGCTTTCTTT. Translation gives CASSIQGGTEAFF.

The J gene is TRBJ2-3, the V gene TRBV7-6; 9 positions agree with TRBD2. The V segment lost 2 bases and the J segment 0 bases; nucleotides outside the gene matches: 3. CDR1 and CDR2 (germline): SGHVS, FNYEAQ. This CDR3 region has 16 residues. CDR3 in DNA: TGTGCCAGCAGCTTAACCGCGGGGGGGAGCACAGATACGCAGTATTTT. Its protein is CASSLTAGGSTDTQYF.

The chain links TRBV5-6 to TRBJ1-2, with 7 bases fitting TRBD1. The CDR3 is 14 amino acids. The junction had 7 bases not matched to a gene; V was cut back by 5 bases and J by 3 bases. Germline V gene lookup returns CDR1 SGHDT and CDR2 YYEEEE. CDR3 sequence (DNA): TGTGCCAGCAGGTCGACAGGGTCGGACTATGGCTACACCTTC. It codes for CASRSTGSDYGYTF. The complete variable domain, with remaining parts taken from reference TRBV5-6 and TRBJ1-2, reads DAGVTQSPTHLIKTRGQQVTLRCSPKSGHDTVSWYQQALGQGPQFIFQYYEEEERQRGNFPDRFSGHQFPNYSSELNVNALLLGDSALYLCASRSTGSDYGYTFGSGTRLTVV.

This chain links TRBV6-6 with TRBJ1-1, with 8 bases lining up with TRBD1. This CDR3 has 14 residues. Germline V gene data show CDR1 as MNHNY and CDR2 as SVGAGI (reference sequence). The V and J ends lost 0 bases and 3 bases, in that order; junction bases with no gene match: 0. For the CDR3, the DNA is TGTGCCAGCAGTTACTCGGACAGGGACACTGAAGCTTTCTTT. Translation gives CASSYSDRDTEAFF.

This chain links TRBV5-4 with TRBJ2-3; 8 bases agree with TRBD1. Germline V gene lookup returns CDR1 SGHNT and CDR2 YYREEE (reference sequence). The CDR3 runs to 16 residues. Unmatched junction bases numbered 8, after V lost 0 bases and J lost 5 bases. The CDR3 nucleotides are TGTGCCAGCAGCTTGGTTGGACAGGGAAGGGGAGATACGCAGTATTTT. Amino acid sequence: CASSLVGQGRGDTQYF.

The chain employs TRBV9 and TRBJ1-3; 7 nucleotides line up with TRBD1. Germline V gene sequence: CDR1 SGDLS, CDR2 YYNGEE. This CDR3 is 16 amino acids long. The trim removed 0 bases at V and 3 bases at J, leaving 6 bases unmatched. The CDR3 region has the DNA TGTGCCAGCAGCGTAGGCGAGGGGGCGCGTGGAAACACCATATATTTT. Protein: CASSVGEGARGNTIYF.